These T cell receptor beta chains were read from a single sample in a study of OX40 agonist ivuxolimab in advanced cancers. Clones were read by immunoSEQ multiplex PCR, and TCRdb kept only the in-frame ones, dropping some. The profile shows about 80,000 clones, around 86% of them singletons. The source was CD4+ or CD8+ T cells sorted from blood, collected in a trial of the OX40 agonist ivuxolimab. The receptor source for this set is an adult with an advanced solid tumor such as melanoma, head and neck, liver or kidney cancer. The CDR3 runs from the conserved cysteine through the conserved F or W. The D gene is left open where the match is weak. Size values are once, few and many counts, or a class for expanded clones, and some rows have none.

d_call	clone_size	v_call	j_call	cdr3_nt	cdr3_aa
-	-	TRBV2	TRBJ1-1	TGTGCCACCAGTGACTCCCGAAACACTGAAGCTTTCTTT	CATSDSRNTEAFF
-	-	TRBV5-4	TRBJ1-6	TGTGCCAGCAGCCCTGATCCGAGCTCCTATAATTCACCCCTCCACTTT	CASSPDPSSYNSPLHF
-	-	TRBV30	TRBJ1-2	TGTGCCTGGAGTTTCCCCGGGGTTCAGAGCTACACCTTC	CAWSFPGVQSYTF
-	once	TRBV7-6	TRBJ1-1	TGTGCCAGCAGCTTAAGTTCAGGCGTTAACACTGAAGCTTTCTTT	CASSLSSGVNTEAFF
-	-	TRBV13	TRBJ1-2	TGTGCCAGCAGCTTTGGCGGAGCCCTTGACTATGGCTACACCTTC	CASSFGGALDYGYTF
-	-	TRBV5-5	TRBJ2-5	TGTGCCAGCAGCTGGGGGACCCAAGAGACCCAGTACTTC	CASSWGTQETQYF
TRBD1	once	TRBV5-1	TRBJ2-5	TGCGCCAGCAGCAACGGGGACAGCGGACGGGAGACCCAGTACTTC	CASSNGDSGRETQYF
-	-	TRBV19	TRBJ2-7	TGTGCCAGTAGTATGGTTGGGCGCTCCTACGAGCAGTACTTC	CASSMVGRSYEQYF
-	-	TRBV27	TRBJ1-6	TGTGCCAGCAGTTTCTCCTCCTATAATTCACCCCTCCACTTT	CASSFSSYNSPLHF
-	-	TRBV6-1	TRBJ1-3	TGTGCCAGCGAAAGCTCTGGAAACACCATATATTTT	CASESSGNTIYF
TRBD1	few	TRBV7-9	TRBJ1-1	TGTGCCAGCAGTAACAGGGGTAAGGACACTGAAGCTTTCTTT	CASSNRGKDTEAFF
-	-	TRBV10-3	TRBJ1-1	TGTGCCATCAGTGATGTGAACACTGAAGCTTTCTTT	CAISDVNTEAFF
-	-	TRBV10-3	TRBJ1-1	TGTGCCATCAGCATAACAAGTAACACTGAAGCTTTCTTT	CAISITSNTEAFF
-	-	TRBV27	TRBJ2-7	TGTGCCAGCAGGAACTGGCAGGACAATACCTACGAGCAGTACTTC	CASRNWQDNTYEQYF
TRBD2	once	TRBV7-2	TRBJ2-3	TGTGCCAGCAGCTTAATGTCTAGCGGTAGCACAGATACGCAGTATTTT	CASSLMSSGSTDTQYF
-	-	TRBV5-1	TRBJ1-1	TGCGCCAGCAGCTTGGGAGCGGGAGTGTTGAACACTGAAGCTTTCTTT	CASSLGAGVLNTEAFF
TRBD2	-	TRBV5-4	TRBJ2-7	TGTGCCAGCAGCTGGACTAGCGGGGGGGCCTCGTACGAGCAGTACTTC	CASSWTSGGASYEQYF
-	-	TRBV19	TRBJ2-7	TGTGCCAGTAGTATTGCAGCTATCTCCTACGAGCAGTACTTC	CASSIAAISYEQYF
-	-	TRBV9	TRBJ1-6	TGTGCCAGCAGCGTAGCTTCGTACAGGGATTCACCCCTCCACTTT	CASSVASYRDSPLHF
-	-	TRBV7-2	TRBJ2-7	TGTGCCAGCAGCTTCCGGACAGAGTCTCAGTACTTC	CASSFRTESQYF
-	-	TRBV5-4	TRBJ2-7	TGTGCCAGCAGCTTTACAGGATCTAACGAGCAGTACTTC	CASSFTGSNEQYF
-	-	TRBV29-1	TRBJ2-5	TGCAGCGTTGGTGGCTCAATCCAAGAGACCCAGTACTTC	CSVGGSIQETQYF
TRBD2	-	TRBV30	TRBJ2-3	TGTGCCTGGAGTAGGAGCGGGGCGCCAGATACGCAGTATTTT	CAWSRSGAPDTQYF
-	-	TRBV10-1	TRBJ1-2	TGCGCCAGCGGGGGATGGGGATTTGGGTATGGCTACACCTTC	CASGGWGFGYGYTF
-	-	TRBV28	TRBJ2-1	TGTGCCAGCAGTCTCCAGGGAAAGGACAATGAGCAGTTCTTC	CASSLQGKDNEQFF
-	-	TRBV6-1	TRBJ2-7	TGTGCCAGCAGTGGGGGTAGGCGGGCGGCAACTTACGAGCAGTACTTC	CASSGGRRAATYEQYF
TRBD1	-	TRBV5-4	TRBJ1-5	TGTGCCAGCAGCTCTACCGGGACAGGGGCCTCCAATCAGCCCCAGCATTTT	CASSSTGTGASNQPQHF
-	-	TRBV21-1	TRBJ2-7	TGTGCCAGCAGCAAAGGGGGACGAGTCTACGAGCAGTACTTC	CASSKGGRVYEQYF
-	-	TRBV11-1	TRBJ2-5	TGTGCCAGCAGCTTACAGGGACCCGGGACCCAGTACTTC	CASSLQGPGTQYF
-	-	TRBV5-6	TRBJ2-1	TGTGCCAGCAGCAGCGGACAGCTCCGGGGCAATGAGCAGTTCTTC	CASSSGQLRGNEQFF
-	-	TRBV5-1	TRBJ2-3	TGCGCCAGCAGCTTGGGTGGGAGTACAGATACGCAGTATTTT	CASSLGGSTDTQYF
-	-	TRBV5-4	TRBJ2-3	TGTGCCAGCAGCTTGCCGGGGGCGAGCACAGATACGCAGTATTTT	CASSLPGASTDTQYF
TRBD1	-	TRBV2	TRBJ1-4	TGTGCCAGCAAGATACAGGGGGCAACTAATGAAAAACTGTTTTTT	CASKIQGATNEKLFF
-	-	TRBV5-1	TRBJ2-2	TGCGCCAGCAATGCAGGGAACACCGGGGAGCTGTTTTTT	CASNAGNTGELFF
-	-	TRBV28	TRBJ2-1	TGTGCCAGCAGTTTATTGCTACAGGTTGAGCAGTTCTTC	CASSLLLQVEQFF
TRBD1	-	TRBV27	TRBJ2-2	TGTGCCAGCAAACAGGGGATGAACACCGGGGAGCTGTTTTTT	CASKQGMNTGELFF
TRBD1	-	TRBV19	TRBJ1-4	TGTGCCAGTAGCGACTATCGACAGGGTGTCGGTGAAAAACTGTTTTTT	CASSDYRQGVGEKLFF
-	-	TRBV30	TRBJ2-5	TGTGCCTGGAGTCCGACATTTCGGGAGACCCAGTACTTC	CAWSPTFRETQYF
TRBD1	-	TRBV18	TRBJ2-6	TGTGCCAGCTCCCCTACAGGGGGCGGGGCCAACGTCCTGACTTTC	CASSPTGGGANVLTF